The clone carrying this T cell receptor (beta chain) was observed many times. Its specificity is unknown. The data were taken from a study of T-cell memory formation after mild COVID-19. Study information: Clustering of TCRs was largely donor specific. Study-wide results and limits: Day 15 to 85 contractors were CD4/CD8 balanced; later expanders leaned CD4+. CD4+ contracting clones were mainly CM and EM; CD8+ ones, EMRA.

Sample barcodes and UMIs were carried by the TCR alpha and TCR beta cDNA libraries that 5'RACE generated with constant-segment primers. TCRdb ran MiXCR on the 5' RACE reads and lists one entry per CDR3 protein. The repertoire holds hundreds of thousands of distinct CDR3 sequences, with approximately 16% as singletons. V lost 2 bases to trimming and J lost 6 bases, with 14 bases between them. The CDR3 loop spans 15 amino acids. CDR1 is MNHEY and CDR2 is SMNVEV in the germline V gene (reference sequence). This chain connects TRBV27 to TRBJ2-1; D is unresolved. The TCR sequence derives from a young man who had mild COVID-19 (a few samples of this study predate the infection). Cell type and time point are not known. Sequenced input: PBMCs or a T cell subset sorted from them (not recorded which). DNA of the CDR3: TGTGCCAGCAGTTTACTGGGTAGTGTGGGCAATGAGCAGTTCTTC. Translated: CASSLLGSVGNEQFF.